One sample yielded the 14 T cell receptor beta chains listed below, sequenced in a study of T cells expressing NK-cell markers. TCRdb re-analyzed the 5' RACE reads; it lists each CDR3 protein once, without DNA. The sample table sets out approximately 550,000 distinct CDR3 sequences. Sequencing was done on a sample of blood T cells: a sorted CD56 or NKG2C T cell subset, CD4+ or CD8+ T cells, or bulk PBMC T cells (not recorded which). All receptors come from a young man in good health.

The chain recombines TRBV20-1 with TRBJ2-1. There are 13 residues in the CDR3. Germline V gene lookup returns CDR1 DFQATT and CDR2 SNEGSKA (reference sequence). CDR3 loop: CSADRPTYNEQFF.

V is TRBV5-1 and J is TRBJ2-3. This CDR3 is 14 amino acids long. CDR1 SGHRS and CDR2 YFSETQ come from the germline V gene. The CDR3: CASSSDPRGDTQYF.

V usage is TRBV4-3 and J usage is TRBJ1-6. Germline CDR1 and CDR2: LGHNA and YSLEER. This CDR3 contains 14 residues. This CDR3 is CASSRGTANSPLHF.

V is TRBV25-1 and J is TRBJ2-1; there is no DNA to check the TCRdb D call of TRBD1. Germline CDR1 reads MGHDK; CDR2 reads SYGVNS. This CDR3 spans 16 amino acids. The chain's CDR3 is CASSESQWGVRNEQFF.

This chain's CDR3 is CASSYGASRENTGELFF. The genes are TRBV6-5 and TRBJ2-2; TCRdb lists TRBD2, though no DNA is available to test this call. Germline V gene data show CDR1 as MNHEY and CDR2 as SVGAGI. CDR3 length: 17 residues.

The chain combines TRBV24-1 with TRBJ2-1; lacking DNA, the TRBD1 call made by TCRdb goes unchecked. Per the germline V gene, CDR1 is KGHDR and CDR2 is SFDVKD. This CDR3 contains 17 residues. CDR3 protein: CATSDRRDSRSYNEQFF.

The CDR3 loop is CASLGDRGIGETQYF. This chain uses TRBV28 with TRBJ2-5; TCRdb names TRBD1, which stays unverified in the absence of DNA. The CDR3 is made up of 15 amino acids. The V gene's germline CDR1 is MDHEN and CDR2 SYDVKM.

J is TRBJ2-7 and V is TRBV6-2 or TRBV6-3; TCRdb selects TRBD1, and the lack of DNA leaves this call unchecked. From germline, CDR1 is MNHEY and CDR2 SVGEGT. The CDR3 consists of 12 residues. The CDR3 here is CASSSGDFEQYF.

The V and J genes are TRBV7-2 and TRBJ2-1; checking the TCRdb D call of TRBD1 is not possible without DNA. The CDR3 consists of 15 residues. In germline, CDR1 is SGHTA, CDR2 FQGNSA. The CDR3: CASSTRTGVINEQFF.

The V call is TRBV5-1, the J call TRBJ2-4. In germline, CDR1 is SGHRS, CDR2 YFSETQ. This CDR3 region has 15 residues. Here the CDR3 reads CASSPTPKAKNIQYF.

The chain carries TRBV7-2 and TRBJ2-1; no DNA is available, so the TRBD2 call from TCRdb remains unchecked. Germline V lookup: CDR1 SGHTA, CDR2 FQGNSA. This CDR3 contains 17 residues. CDR3 sequence reads: CASSETGGLAIGREQFF.

The CDR3 loop reads CSVWDGTFNGGEQFF. This chain links TRBV29-1 with TRBJ2-1; the D gene TCRdb calls, TRBD1, cannot be checked with no DNA. The CDR3 runs 15 residues. CDR1 and CDR2 (germline): SQVTM, ANQGSEA.

This chain connects TRBV6-5 to TRBJ1-2; the TCRdb call, TRBD1, lacks DNA for checking. Per germline, CDR1 MNHEY and CDR2 SVGAGI. The CDR3 has 14 residues. The CDR3 sequence is CASSYSTGEYGYTF.

CDR3: CSARDSPGNTETQYF. The chain has TRBV20-1 and TRBJ2-5; TCRdb picks TRBD2, but there is no DNA to check that call. The CDR3 contains 15 residues. The germline V gene encodes CDR1 DFQATT and CDR2 SNEGSKA (reference sequence).